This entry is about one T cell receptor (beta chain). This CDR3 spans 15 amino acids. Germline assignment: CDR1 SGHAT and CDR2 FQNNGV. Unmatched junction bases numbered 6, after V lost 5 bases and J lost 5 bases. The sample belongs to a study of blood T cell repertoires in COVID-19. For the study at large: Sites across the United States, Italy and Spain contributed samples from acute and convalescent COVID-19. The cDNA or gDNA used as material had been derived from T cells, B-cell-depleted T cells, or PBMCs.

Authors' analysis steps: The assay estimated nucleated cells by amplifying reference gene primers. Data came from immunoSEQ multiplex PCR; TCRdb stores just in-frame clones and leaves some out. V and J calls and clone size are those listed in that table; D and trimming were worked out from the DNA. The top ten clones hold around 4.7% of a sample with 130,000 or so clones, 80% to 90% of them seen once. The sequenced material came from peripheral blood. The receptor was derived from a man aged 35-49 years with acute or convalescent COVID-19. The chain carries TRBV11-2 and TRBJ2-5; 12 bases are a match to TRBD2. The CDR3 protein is CASSPLTSGSETQYF. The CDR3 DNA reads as TGTGCCAGCAGCCCCTTGACTAGCGGGAGTGAGACCCAGTACTTC.